Listed here are 15 T cell receptor beta chains from one sample, sequenced in a study of T cells in tumors after PD-1 blockade. Data came from immunoSEQ multiplex PCR; TCRdb stores just in-frame clones and leaves some out. The sample records about 33,000 clones, roughly 73% being singletons. This specimen was PBMCs, taken before anti-PD-1 treatment. Source of these receptors: a human donor with basal cell carcinoma.

Concerning this clone itself: Germline is not matched at one junction end, which may reflect a read error. This chain links TRBV4-3 with TRBJ2-7; D ambiguous. This CDR3 is built from 13 residues. Germline V CDR1 and CDR2: LGHNA, YSLEER. The CDR3 sequence is CASSQDRAGPRHF. The CDR3 DNA reads as TGCGCCAGCAGCCAAGATCGCGCAGGCCCCCGACACTTC.

V usage is TRBV6-1 and J usage is TRBJ2-7; 10 nucleotides match TRBD2. This CDR3 has 16 amino acids. V lost 2 bases to trimming and J lost 5 bases; unmatched junction nucleotides: 9. The germline CDR1 and CDR2 sequences are MNHNS and SASEGT. This chain's CDR3 is CASSERSSGGIHEQYF. CDR3 DNA sequence: TGTGCCAGCAGTGAACGGAGTAGCGGGGGGATCCACGAGCAGTACTTC.

This chain uses TRBV7-9 with TRBJ2-6, with 8 bases matching TRBD1. CDR3 length: 18 residues. J lost 1 base, V lost 5 bases, and 10 bases had no gene match. Germline V gene sequence: CDR1 SEHNR, CDR2 FQNEAQ (reference sequence). The CDR3 nucleotides are TGTGCCAGCAGCCTCCGGACAGGGTCAGGTTCTGGGGCCAACGTCCTGACTTTC. Its protein is CASSLRTGSGSGANVLTF.

The chain employs TRBV19 and TRBJ1-2; D call uncertain. The length of the CDR3 is 15 residues. CDR1 is LNHDA and CDR2 is SQIVND in the germline V gene (reference sequence). V gave up 3 bases and J gave up 0 bases, with 11 bases separating them. In DNA form, the CDR3 reads TGTGCCAGTAGTATTTACCTTGAGACTAACTATGGCTACACCTTC. Translation gives CASSIYLETNYGYTF.

V and J are TRBV12-5 and TRBJ2-3; 7 bases match TRBD2. CDR1 is LGHNT and CDR2 is FRNRAP in the germline V gene. The CDR3 consists of 14 residues. Trimming at V came to 2 bases and at J to 8 bases, leaving 7 bases not matched to a gene. The CDR3 reads CASGLFGGGSTQYF. Here the CDR3 DNA reads TGTGCTAGTGGTTTGTTTGGGGGGGGATCTACGCAGTATTTT.

V usage is TRBV15 and J usage is TRBJ2-1; D is ambiguous. This CDR3 comprises 15 residues. Germline loops: CDR1 LNHNV, CDR2 YYDKDF (reference sequence). The V and J ends lost 0 bases and 1 base respectively, with 7 bases between them. The CDR3 DNA reads as TGTGCCACCAGCAGAGAGGGCGATTCCTACAATGAGCAGTTCTTC. The encoded protein is CATSREGDSYNEQFF. The full variable domain, its missing parts supplied by reference TRBV15 and TRBJ2-1, is DAMVIQNPRYQVTQFGKPVTLSCSQTLNHNVMYWYQQKSSQAPKLLFHYYDKDFNNEADTPDNFQSRRPNTSFCFLDIRSPGLGDTAMYLCATSREGDSYNEQFFGPGTRLTVL.

The J gene is TRBJ2-1, the V gene TRBV30, with D possibly being TRBD2 (6 bases). CDR1 and CDR2 from the germline V gene are GTSNPN and SVGIG (reference sequence). With 3 bases removed from V and 9 bases from J, the gap between germline ends came to 18 bases. There are 14 residues in the CDR3. This CDR3 reads CAWRRDSSMAEQFF. The DNA of the CDR3 is TGTGCCTGGAGACGGGACTCCTCCATGGCTGAGCAGTTCTTC. The variable domain in full, completed from reference TRBV30 and TRBJ2-1, reads SQTIHQWPATLVQPVGSPLSLECTVEGTSNPNLYWYRQAAGRGLQLLFYSVGIGQISSEVPQNLSASRPQDRQFILSSKKLLLSDSGFYLCAWRRDSSMAEQFFGPGTRLTVL.

The J gene is TRBJ2-1, the V gene TRBV5-4; 12 nucleotides line up with TRBD2. The CDR3 has 14 residues. CDR1 is SGHNT, CDR2 YYREEE, per germline (reference sequence). V shed 0 bases and J 8 bases; nucleotides not matched to a gene: 0. The CDR3 DNA is TGTGCCAGCAGCTTGGGACTAGCGGGAGATGAGCAGTTCTTC. It is translated as CASSLGLAGDEQFF.

The chain couples TRBV30 to TRBJ1-1; D ambiguous. Trimming cost V 3 bases and J 6 bases, with 20 bases left between them. In germline, CDR1 is GTSNPN, CDR2 SVGIG (reference sequence). The CDR3 covers 15 residues. Written as DNA, the CDR3 is TGTGCCTGGAGCAACCAAGGAGGAAGGAAGGCTGAAGCTTTCTTT. It encodes CAWSNQGGRKAEAFF.

The V and J genes are TRBV15 and TRBJ2-7, with D perhaps matching TRBD1 (6 bases). Germline CDR1 reads LNHNV; CDR2 reads YYDKDF (reference sequence). This CDR3 has 17 residues. Between the trimmed V and J ends, which lost 0 bases and 0 bases, there was a span of 15 bases. CDR3 protein: CATSRDRGKRYSYEQYF. As DNA, the CDR3 is TGTGCCACCAGCAGAGATAGGGGGAAAAGGTACTCCTACGAGCAGTACTTC.

This clone was observed a few times. The chain combines TRBV7-6 with TRBJ2-1; perhaps TRBD2 as D (5 bases). Germline V gene lookup returns CDR1 SGHVS and CDR2 FNYEAQ. V lost 5 bases to trimming and J lost 8 bases, with 13 bases between them. The CDR3 length is 13 residues. CDR3 protein: CASSLARRDEQFF. CDR3 nucleotides: TGTGCCAGCAGCCTTGCTAGGCGGGATGAGCAGTTCTTC.

By frequency in the sample, this clone is medium-sized. This CDR3 reads CASSPFRTDDEQYF. The DNA for the CDR3 is TGTGCCAGCAGTCCCTTCCGGACAGACGACGAGCAGTACTTC. This chain connects TRBV14 to TRBJ2-7, with D perhaps matching TRBD1 (6 bases). This CDR3 spans 14 amino acids. Trimming stripped 6 bases from V and 5 bases from J, with 17 bases between. Germline values: CDR1 SGHDN, CDR2 FVKESK.

This clone was seen just once. The chain links TRBV2 to TRBJ2-7; D is possibly TRBD2 (5 bases). The CDR3 is made up of 14 amino acids. V was cut by 6 bases and J by 0 bases, with 12 bases left in between. Per the germline V gene, CDR1 is SNHLY and CDR2 is FYNNEI. The CDR3 spells CASSRTVSSYEQYF. The CDR3 DNA sequence: TGTGCCAGCAGCCGGACTGTGAGCTCCTACGAGCAGTACTTC.

This clone has just one count. Other DNA sequences in the same sample also yield this CDR3. The chain uses TRBV5-4 and TRBJ1-1; a weak D match, TRBD1 (5 bases). The CDR3 is made up of 14 amino acids. Germline CDR1 is SGHNT and CDR2 is YYREEE (reference sequence). V lost 0 bases, J lost 5 bases, and 11 bases lay in between. Here the CDR3 reads CASSLGAGHTEAFF. The DNA of the CDR3 is TGTGCCAGCAGCTTGGGGGCAGGGCATACTGAAGCTTTCTTT.

This clone was detected a few times. The chain joins TRBV19 to TRBJ1-1, with D unclear. Germline lookup yields CDR1 LNHDA and CDR2 SQIVND (reference sequence). The CDR3 runs to 13 residues. Trimming left V 3 bases short and J 0 bases short, with 5 bases between. The chain's CDR3 is CASSIGVNTEAFF. The CDR3 DNA sequence: TGTGCCAGTAGTATTGGAGTGAACACTGAAGCTTTCTTT.